This TCR beta chain was found in a study of cytomegalovirus exposure and HLA in healthy donors. General study points: Whilst most TCR sequences proved rare, a subset of public TCRs occurred across many donors. Some V segments (TRBV6-2 and TRBV6-3 among them) were excluded as indistinguishable. Reportedly, fewer N-insertions than the roughly 700-donor mean appeared in an Asian-associated ancestry cluster in a later analysis.

CDR1 is SNHLY, CDR2 FYNNEI, per germline. The length of the CDR3 is 14 residues. Trimming took 4 bases from V and 3 from J, leaving 9 bases between them. A remark on this clone: The antigen is undetermined.

PCR employed 60 Vbeta and 13 Jbeta primers. Method: immunoSEQ multiplex PCR; TCRdb's copy keeps in-frame clones and lacks some. The profile covers 110,000 or so clones, with approximately 83% appearing a single time and around 2.5% taken by the ten largest. This sequence was found in a woman between 18 and 29 years old in good health and CMV-seronegative. Sequencing input: PBMCs. V usage is TRBV2 and J usage is TRBJ1-4; no reliable D call. The CDR3 DNA sequence: TGTGCCAGCAGTGTCGACACCTCTAATGAAAAACTGTTTTTT. Translation gives CASSVDTSNEKLFF.